The entry below gives a single T cell receptor (beta chain) sequence along with its context. Its specific antigen is unknown. There are no base qualities to consult, and no much larger clone falls within one base. Germline trimming amounts to 3 bases on V and 2 bases on J, with 3 as the count of junction bases outside the gene matches. CDR1 and CDR2 (KGHSH, LQKENI) derive from the germline V gene. Including the terminal cysteine and phenylalanine, the CDR3 comprises 14 residues. Only the CDR3 DNA stays, 42 bases, in frame from base 1. The sample comes from a study of T cell responses to AZD1222 COVID-19 vaccine (dated by TCRdb to about 2021). Concerning the study at large: A total of under 250 trial participants underwent TCR sequencing, of whom 200 to 220 had received two doses of AZD1222 and approximately 25 had received two doses of the MenACWY control vaccine. Trial participants were enrolled into age subgroups of 18-55, 56-69 and 70-plus years, which contained 148, 28 and 57 TCR-sequenced participants, respectively. Broader findings and caveats from the paper: Participants were mostly white British and included more females than males, and it was suggested by the authors that clonal diversity may have been underestimated. Vaccine-associated CD4 TCRs spanned the whole spike protein, with dominant responses in regions 160-218 and 743-854. Nearly half of unique spike-specific TCRs reportedly recognized epitopes outside regions mutated in the B.1.351 and B.1.1.7 variants. Because no day 14 peak-response samples were available, repertoires were characterized only after the peak T cell response. Only five or six AZD1222 recipients were SARS-CoV-2 seropositive at baseline, limiting conclusions about previously exposed vaccinees. After two AZD1222 doses, both the breadth and the depth of spike-specific TCRs were significantly higher than at day 0 and than in MenACWY recipients. In the small 56-69-year group, the increase in depth fell short of significance, most likely because of low power.

The CDR3 regions of human TCRbeta chains were analyzed by immunosequencing. The paper's processing steps were these. TCRs in the repertoires were compared against a reference library of SARS-CoV-2-specific TCRs that had been generated with the MIRA antigen-specificity platform. Breadth was defined as the fraction of unique TCRs that were SARS-CoV-2-associated, and depth was defined as the fraction of total T cells that were SARS-CoV-2-associated. Using the MIRA data, every spike-specific TCR was mapped to the spike region that the TCR reacted to and assigned to either a CD4 or a CD8 class. Log10-transformed breadth and depth values were compared by one-way ANOVA with Sidak's multiple comparisons tests. In its TCRdb copy, this immuneACCESS table keeps in-frame sequences only and misses some clones. Where compared with another copy, unresolved V genes explain less than half of these, and the others have no known cause. Clone size and the V and J calls come from that table; the DNA yielded D and trimming. The sample table lists around 90,000 clones, approximately 89% of them with a count of one. The biggest ten clones account for less than 5.5% of the sample.

Per the publication, the time point label means: baseline before first vaccination. The treatment or condition label, read with the paper, signifies: meningococcal conjugate vaccine given as trial control. Vaccinee samples were obtained from the UK trials COV001 and COV002, which included a single-blind randomized controlled phase 2/3 trial of AZD1222 (ChAdOx1 nCoV-19) in healthy adults. For TCRbeta chain sequencing, PBMC samples from trial participants were taken at day 0 and at day 28 after the second dose. The input for sequencing was peripheral blood, taken on day 0 of MenACWY control vaccination. The V and J genes are TRBV18 and TRBJ2-7; 8 bases in the middle match TRBD1. This receptor was identified in an adult in good health. The CDR3 reads as follows: CASSPGQATYEQYF. The DNA reads TGTGCCAGCTCACCGGGACAGGCGACCTACGAGCAGTACTTC.